These 12 T cell receptor beta chains were sequenced from one sample in a study of early T cells in non-severe SARS-CoV-2 infection. TCRdb itself ran the 5' RACE reads through MiXCR, one entry per CDR3 protein. In the table there are some 77,000 distinct CDR3 sequences, around 16% of which are singletons. Sequenced: whole blood. The receptors were gathered from an adult who was a healthcare worker with PCR-confirmed SARS-CoV-2 infection or an uninfected control (not recorded which).

There are a few counts of this clonotype. In DNA, the CDR3 is TGCGCCAGCAGGGAAACAGGGGTTCAGCCCCAGCATTTT. It specifies CASRETGVQPQHF. The chain recombines TRBV10-1 with TRBJ1-5; 7 positions match TRBD1. Germline lookup yields CDR1 WNHNN and CDR2 SYGVQD (reference sequence). The CDR3 spans 13 residues. V dropped 6 bases and J dropped 6; count of bases not matched to a gene: 5.

This chain joins TRBV19 and TRBJ2-4; D call uncertain. The CDR3 runs to 12 residues. The germline V gene encodes CDR1 LNHDA and CDR2 SQIVND (reference sequence). The ends were cut back, 7 bases at V and 6 bases at J, with 10 bases in the middle. CDR3 sequence: CASKDVRNIQYF. CDR3 DNA: TGTGCCAGTAAGGACGTAAGAAACATTCAGTACTTC.

This clonotype was recorded many times. The chain carries TRBV6-6 and TRBJ1-5; D possibly corresponds to TRBD1 (6 bases). Looked up from germline, CDR1 is MNHNY and CDR2 is SVGAGI (reference sequence). This CDR3 has 13 amino acids. Trimming removed 6 bases at V and 4 bases at J, with 10 bases between. The DNA for the CDR3 is TGTGCCAGCAGGGTAGGACAGAATCAGCCCCAGCATTTT. Its protein product is CASRVGQNQPQHF.

In this sample, this clonotype turned up a few times. This sequence joins TRBV29-1 and TRBJ2-3; no definite D call. CDR3 length: 11 amino acids. V lost 7 bases and J 5 bases, leaving 10 bases between the germline ends. Germline V lookup: CDR1 SQVTM, CDR2 ANQGSEA. This CDR3 reads CSAGNKDTQYF. CDR3 nucleotides: TGCAGCGCTGGAAATAAAGATACGCAGTATTTT.

The chain uses TRBV6-2 or TRBV6-3 and TRBJ1-1; D not certain. The germline V gene has CDR1 MNHEY and CDR2 SVGEGT. CDR3 size: 16 residues. V was clipped by 4 bases and J by 3 bases, with 18 bases between them. CDR3 nucleotide sequence: TGTGCCAGCAGTTTAACCCCGATCGGAAGTTACACTGAAGCTTTCTTT. Its protein is CASSLTPIGSYTEAFF.

This clonotype was picked up a small number of times. This rearrangement joins TRBV20-1 to TRBJ1-2; D unclear. Trimming pared 2 bases from V and 4 bases from J, leaving 11 bases between. CDR1 DFQATT and CDR2 SNEGSKA come from the germline V gene (reference sequence). The CDR3 loop spans 13 amino acids. DNA for the CDR3: TGCAGTGCTAGACAGCAAGCTTCCTATGGCTACACCTTC. Translated: CSARQQASYGYTF.

This clonotype was seen more than once but under ten times. V is TRBV7-6 and J is TRBJ1-1; D is undetermined. In germline, CDR1 is SGHVS, CDR2 FNYEAQ. The CDR3 has 16 amino acids. Trimming removed 4 bases from V and 7 bases from J, with 22 bases in between. In DNA, the CDR3 is TGTGCCAGCAGCTCAATAGGCCCCTGGGCTGGAGATGAAGCTTTCTTT. This gives the protein CASSSIGPWAGDEAFF.

This clonotype was seen only a few times. V and J are TRBV27 and TRBJ2-7, with 7 bases matching TRBD1. Per germline, CDR1 MNHEY and CDR2 SMNVEV (reference sequence). The CDR3 is made up of 14 amino acids. The trim removed 4 bases at V and 4 bases at J, leaving 7 bases unmatched. CDR3 loop: CASSSHRGRYEQYF. In nucleotides, the CDR3 is TGTGCCAGCAGTTCGCACAGGGGCCGGTACGAGCAGTACTTC.

This clonotype has a handful of counts. This sequence joins TRBV5-5 and TRBJ2-1, with D possibly being TRBD1 or TRBD2 (5 bases each). V lost 1 base to trimming and J lost 5 bases, with 13 bases between them. Germline V lookup: CDR1 SGHKS, CDR2 YYEKEE (reference sequence). The length of the CDR3 is 15 residues. The CDR3 spells CASSLSQGAHNEQFF. The CDR3 region has the DNA TGTGCCAGCAGCTTGAGTCAGGGAGCCCACAATGAGCAGTTCTTC.

This clonotype was picked up a small number of times. CDR3: CSAAPWGLAEKDNEQFF. In DNA form, the CDR3 reads TGCAGTGCCGCCCCCTGGGGCCTAGCGGAGAAAGACAATGAGCAGTTCTTC. This chain links TRBV20-1 with TRBJ2-1; TRBD2 matches 7 bases. V lost 6 bases and J lost 5; bases outside the gene matches: 19. Germline CDR1 reads DFQATT; CDR2 reads SNEGSKA (reference sequence). This CDR3 is 17 amino acids long.

This clonotype has a handful of counts. The chain joins TRBV6-2 or TRBV6-3 to TRBJ2-4; D might be TRBD1 (6 bases). The V gene lost 5 bases and the J gene lost 0 bases, with 14 bases spanning the gap. From germline, CDR1 is MNHEY and CDR2 SVGEGT. This CDR3 has 16 residues. For the CDR3, the DNA is TGTGCCAGCAGTCACAGGGCGGATCTAGCCAAAAACATTCAGTACTTC. Translated: CASSHRADLAKNIQYF.

This clonotype turned up a few times. The chain recombines TRBV27 with TRBJ2-5, with D possibly TRBD1 on 5 matching bases. V lost 6 bases and J 5 bases, leaving 19 bases between the germline ends. The CDR3 has 15 amino acids. The V gene's germline CDR1 is MNHEY and CDR2 SMNVEV (reference sequence). This CDR3 is CASSPIGAGWETQYF. CDR3 DNA: TGTGCCAGCAGCCCCATAGGGGCAGGGTGGGAGACCCAGTACTTC.